This TCR beta chain was documented in a study of glioma-infiltrating T cells after dendritic cell vaccination (dated by TCRdb to 2015 to 2016). Study-wide context: Of the 15 or so glioblastoma patients in the cohort, all drawn from Phase I and II dendritic cell vaccination trials, 9 were newly diagnosed and 6 had recurrent disease. Autologous tumor lysate-pulsed dendritic cell vaccination was administered to the patients between the early 2000s and the early 2010s. The vaccine was prepared from monocyte-derived dendritic cells that were cultured for around 7 days with IL-4 and GM-CSF and then pulsed overnight with autologous tumor lysate. Each patient got three intradermal injections of the dendritic cell vaccine, spaced at biweekly intervals, in the arm below the axilla. Deep sequencing of TCR beta CDR3 regions was used to quantify tumor-infiltrating lymphocyte content and compare tumor and blood repertoires in dendritic cell-vaccinated glioblastoma patients. Survival after dendritic cell vaccination was correlated with TCR sequencing metrics, such as TIL content and the overlap between tumor and blood repertoires.

To be selected, patients needed enough residual fresh-frozen tumor tissue and more than two years of available survival data. Although molecular status otherwise differed among the glioblastoma patients, no patient had an isocitrate dehydrogenase mutation. PBMC were collected before vaccination, two weeks after the third vaccination, and at tumor progression if progression occurred. Genomic DNA was extracted with the Qiagen DNeasy Blood extraction Kit. The germline V gene specifies MGHRA as CDR1 and YSYEKL as CDR2. The CDR3 starts with the cysteine, ends with the phenylalanine, and has 13 residues. Here the CDR3 DNA is all that survives: 39 bases in frame from base 1. V and J lose 2 bases and 6 bases, and a span of 11 bases separates them. Using the immunoSEQ assay, TCRB CDR3 regions were amplified from roughly 2.2 micrograms of genomic DNA, or from all available DNA when less than that was on hand. Multiplex PCR used 60 forward primers for TCR V beta segments and 13 reverse primers for J beta segments. To estimate reads per starting template, synthetic control templates were spiked into each sample at limiting dilution. Reads of 87 bp were generated by sequencing on the Illumina HiSeq System. The authors' pipeline ran thus. PCR and sequencing errors were removed by a nearest neighbor algorithm that merged closely related sequences. TCR overlap was defined as the percentage of unique tumor TCR beta sequences that were also present in the same patient's peripheral blood. TCRdb carries this immuneACCESS record with in-frame sequences only. Its versions omit some clonotypes, under half of them owing to an unresolved V gene in the studies checked, with the rest unexplained. V and J calls and clone size come straight from that table; D and trimming were deduced from the DNA. The sample table records roughly 38,000 clones; 70% to 85% of these occur just once. The ten largest make up under 10% of the sample.

Overall study outcomes, separate from this receptor: No direct relationship between TCR clonality and survival was found, suggesting that a diverse polyclonal response may matter. After dendritic cell vaccination, a higher estimated pretreatment TIL content predicted longer time to progression and overall survival. The three-group TCR overlap response model was described as speculative and requiring prospective validation. The cohort was small and heterogeneous, with few patients having full blood and tumor sets and even fewer initial-recurrent tumor pairs.

Worth noting for this clone: Which antigen it targets is not known. No per-base quality is available; no much larger clone lies one base away.

The sample was blood, taken before dendritic cell vaccination. This TCR was recovered from a human donor with glioblastoma. Recombination linked TRBV4-1 to TRBJ2-7; the D gene cannot be named for sure. CDR3 sequence: CASSQIHSLEQYF. The sequence in DNA is TGCGCCAGCAGCCAAATACACAGTCTCGAGCAGTACTTC.